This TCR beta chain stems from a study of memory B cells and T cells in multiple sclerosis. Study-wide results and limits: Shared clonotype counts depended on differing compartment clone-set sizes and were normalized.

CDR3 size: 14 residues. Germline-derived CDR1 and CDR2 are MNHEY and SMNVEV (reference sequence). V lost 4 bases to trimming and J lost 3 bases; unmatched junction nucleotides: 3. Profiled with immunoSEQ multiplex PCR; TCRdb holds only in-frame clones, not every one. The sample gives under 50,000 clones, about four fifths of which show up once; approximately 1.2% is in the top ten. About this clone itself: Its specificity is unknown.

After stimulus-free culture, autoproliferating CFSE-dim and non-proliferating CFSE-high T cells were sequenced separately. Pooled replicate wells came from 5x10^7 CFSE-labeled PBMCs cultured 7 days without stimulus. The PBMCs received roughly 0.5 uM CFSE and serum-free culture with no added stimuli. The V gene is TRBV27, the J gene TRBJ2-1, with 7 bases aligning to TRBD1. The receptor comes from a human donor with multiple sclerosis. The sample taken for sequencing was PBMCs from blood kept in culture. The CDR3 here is CASSWQGDYNEQFF. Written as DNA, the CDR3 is TGTGCCAGCAGTTGGCAGGGGGACTACAATGAGCAGTTCTTC.